This TCR beta chain was recorded in a study of CD8 T cells in ankylosing spondylitis. Study findings and constraints: Disease-linked clones, CD8+, were relatively rare in peripheral blood. Both synovial fluid and blood in reactive arthritis had previously been reported to carry some motif variants. Roughly 8 highly homologous variants made up a TCR beta motif, and this motif appeared characteristic of ankylosing spondylitis blood. Disease-linked clones reportedly showed significant enrichment in matched ankylosing spondylitis synovial fluid.

The CDR3 is 16 residues long. Germline CDR1 is SGDLS and CDR2 is YYNGEE. The trim removed 4 bases at V and 4 bases at J, leaving 8 bases unmatched. As concerns this clonotype: What it binds is unknown.

Making use of molecular barcodes, quantitative 5'-RACE generated TCR beta libraries. TCRdb re-called the 5' RACE reads through MiXCR, storing one row per CDR3 protein. The table lists 350,000 to 450,000 distinct CDR3 sequences, about 24% of them singletons, with 0.89% in the top ten. The TCR originated in a male donor with ankylosing spondylitis. This chain uses TRBV9 with TRBJ2-3, with 11 bases fitting TRBD1. The sequenced sample was blood, either unsorted or a sorted T cell fraction (not recorded which). The CDR3 sequence: CASSHRDRGSPDTQYF. CDR3 nucleotide sequence: TGTGCCAGCAGCCACCGGGACAGGGGGTCCCCAGATACGCAGTATTTT.